Following are 28 T cell receptor beta chains from one sample sequenced in a study of T cell repertoires in cytomegalovirus infection. TCRdb re-called the reads through MiXCR, storing one row per CDR3 protein. The data show 900,000 to 950,000 distinct CDR3 sequences, with around 31% seen just once and about an eighth held by the top ten. The antigens these receptors bind are not known. Specimen: cultured CD8+ T cells from PBMCs, collected from culture after CMV antigen stimulation. The source of these receptors is a human donor in good health (CMV status not recorded). Some clones in this sample may be carry-over from other donors' samples.

V gene TRBV19 combines with J gene TRBJ1-4; D is unclear. The CDR3 length is 17 residues. From germline, CDR1 is LNHDA and CDR2 SQIVND (reference sequence). V shed 3 bases and J shed 5 bases, with 19 bases lying between them. As DNA, the CDR3 is TGTGCCAGTAGTATCGCCTTACGGTGGTTGATGAATGAAAAACTGTTTTTT. It is translated as CASSIALRWLMNEKLFF.

The table lists this clonotype with a few counts. The rearrangement links TRBV4-1 to TRBJ2-5, with D perhaps matching TRBD2 (6 bases). The V gene lost 2 bases and the J gene lost 1 base, with 11 bases spanning the gap. Germline V gives CDR1 MGHRA, CDR2 YSYEKL. The CDR3 runs 15 residues. In DNA, the CDR3 is TGCGCCAGCAGCCAACACGGACTACTCCAAGAGACCCAGTACTTC. Protein product: CASSQHGLLQETQYF.

The gene calls are TRBV7-9 and TRBJ2-1, with D uncertain. Between the trimmed V and J ends, which lost 5 bases and 8 bases, there was a span of 10 bases. Germline-derived CDR1 and CDR2 are SEHNR and FQNEAQ (reference sequence). The CDR3 covers 12 residues. CDR3 sequence reads: CASSADPHEQFF. For the CDR3, the DNA is TGTGCCAGCAGCGCGGACCCTCATGAGCAGTTCTTC.

This clonotype was detected many times. In nucleotides, the CDR3 is TGTGCCAGCAGCATTCGGGCAGATACGCAGTATTTT. Translation gives CASSIRADTQYF. The chain uses TRBV7-2 and TRBJ2-3; D is unresolved. V was pared by 5 bases and J by 4 bases, with 7 bases between. Per the germline V gene, CDR1 is SGHTA and CDR2 is FQGNSA. This CDR3 has 12 residues.

The V and J genes are TRBV19 and TRBJ1-1, with D perhaps matching TRBD1 (6 bases). The CDR3 covers 11 residues. V was shortened by 5 bases and J by 9 bases, with 10 bases between the two germline ends. The V gene's germline CDR1 is LNHDA and CDR2 SQIVND (reference sequence). CDR3 loop: CASSLGTQAFF. Here the CDR3 DNA reads TGTGCCAGTAGTCTCGGGACACAAGCTTTCTTT.

The chain has TRBV6-2 or TRBV6-3 and TRBJ2-2; a weak D match, TRBD1 (7 bases). There are 15 residues in the CDR3. CDR1 is MNHEY and CDR2 is SVGEGT in the germline V gene. V was trimmed by 2 bases and J by 4 bases, leaving 11 bases between them. For the CDR3, the DNA is TGTGCCAGCAGTTACCTGGAGGGGGCCACCGGGGAGCTGTTTTTT. This sequence encodes CASSYLEGATGELFF.

The rearrangement uses TRBV19 and TRBJ2-7; D ambiguous. V lost 5 bases and J lost 0, with 8 bases in between. From germline, CDR1 is LNHDA and CDR2 SQIVND (reference sequence). There are 13 residues in the CDR3. CDR3 DNA sequence: TGTGCCAGTAGTGCGGCATACTCCTACGAGCAGTACTTC. Its translation is CASSAAYSYEQYF.

This clonotype showed up many times. This chain joins TRBV7-3 and TRBJ2-1, with 9 bases identical to TRBD2. J lost 5 bases, V lost 1 base, and 6 bases had no gene match. Germline values: CDR1 SGHTA, CDR2 FQGTGA. CDR3 length: 16 residues. CDR3 region: CASSLNPGLANNEQFF. The CDR3 DNA follows: TGTGCCAGCAGCTTAAACCCCGGACTAGCGAACAATGAGCAGTTCTTC.

The chain recombines TRBV3-1 with TRBJ1-4; D not certain. The germline CDR1 and CDR2 sequences are LGHDT and YNNKEL (reference sequence). The CDR3 runs 16 residues. The germline V and J ends were trimmed by 0 bases and 0 bases, with 8 bases remaining between them. DNA of the CDR3: TGTGCCAGCAGCCAAGAGGAAGCCGCAACTAATGAAAAACTGTTTTTT. Protein sequence: CASSQEEAATNEKLFF. The full variable domain, with the rest looked up from reference TRBV3-1 and TRBJ1-4, is DTAVSQTPKYLVTQMGNDKSIKCEQNLGHDTMYWYKQDSKKFLKIMFSYNNKELIINETVPNRFSPKSPDKAHLNLHINSLELGDSAVYFCASSQEEAATNEKLFFGSGTQLSVL.

This chain joins TRBV5-1 and TRBJ2-1; D uncertain. The V and J ends lost 7 bases and 7 bases respectively, with 15 bases between them. Germline assignment: CDR1 SGHRS and CDR2 YFSETQ. The CDR3 runs 13 residues. The DNA for the CDR3 is TGCGCCAGCCAGTGGTCCCCTAGTAATGAGCAGTTCTTC. As protein: CASQWSPSNEQFF. The whole variable domain, remainder taken from reference TRBV5-1 and TRBJ2-1, is KAGVTQTPRYLIKTRGQQVTLSCSPISGHRSVSWYQQTPGQGLQFLFEYFSETQRNKGNFPGRFSGRQFSNSRSEMNVSTLELGDSALYLCASQWSPSNEQFFGPGTRLTVL.

The sample holds a few counts of this clonotype. The J gene is TRBJ2-1, the V gene TRBV27; a possible D gene is TRBD2 (6 bases). V was shortened by 5 bases and J by 4 bases, with 18 bases between the two germline ends. Germline values: CDR1 MNHEY, CDR2 SMNVEV (reference sequence). The CDR3 consists of 16 residues. The CDR3 loop reads CASSPVGGEKYNEQFF. CDR3 nucleotide sequence: TGTGCCAGCAGTCCGGTTGGAGGGGAAAAATACAATGAGCAGTTCTTC.

V is TRBV11-1 and J is TRBJ2-5, with TRBD2 matching 10 bases. Per the germline V gene, CDR1 is SGHAT and CDR2 is FQDESV (reference sequence). CDR3 length equals 16 residues. V lost 0 bases and J lost 2; bases outside the gene matches: 3. CDR3: CASSLALLAGQETQYF. The CDR3 nucleotides are TGTGCCAGCAGCTTAGCGCTACTAGCGGGGCAAGAGACCCAGTACTTC.

This chain joins TRBV11-3 and TRBJ1-2, with unresolved D. Trimming took off 7 bases at V and 7 bases at J, with 4 bases between the two ends. The CDR3 is made up of 9 amino acids. Germline V gene lookup returns CDR1 SGHNT and CDR2 YENEEA. The CDR3 loop reads CASTCGYTF. In nucleotides, the CDR3 is TGTGCCAGCACTTGTGGCTACACCTTC.

This clonotype was counted a few times. The V gene is TRBV6-2 or TRBV6-3, the J gene TRBJ2-7, with D uncertain. This CDR3 has 13 amino acids. The germline V and J ends were trimmed by 1 base and 0 bases, with 4 bases remaining between them. Germline CDR1 and CDR2: MNHEY and SVGEGT. CDR3 in amino acids: CASSYYSSYEQYF. DNA of the CDR3: TGTGCCAGCAGTTACTACAGCTCCTACGAGCAGTACTTC.

This clonotype was seen many times. The chain recombines TRBV7-2 with TRBJ2-5; D is perhaps TRBD2 (7 bases). Germline V CDR1 and CDR2: SGHTA, FQGNSA. The CDR3 sequence is 16 residues long. Between the trimmed V and J ends, which lost 4 bases and 9 bases, there was a span of 24 bases. CDR3 DNA: TGTGCCAGCAGCTCTGGGGGAGGGACAATGTTTTTGCCCCAGTACTTC. It translates to CASSSGGGTMFLPQYF. Full variable domain (rest looked up from reference TRBV7-2 and TRBJ2-5): GAGVSQSPSNKVTEKGKDVELRCDPISGHTALYWYRQSLGQGLEFLIYFQGNSAPDKSGLPSDRFSAERTGGSVSTLTIQRTQQEDSAVYLCASSSGGGTMFLPQYFGPGTRLLVL.

This clonotype was seen more than once but under ten times. The V call is TRBV7-6, the J call TRBJ2-5, with TRBD1 identical over 7 bases. The J segment lost 2 bases and the V segment lost 1 base, leaving 13 bases of the junction unmatched. The CDR3 is made up of 18 amino acids. Germline values: CDR1 SGHVS, CDR2 FNYEAQ. The CDR3 is CASSLVYRGPKRQETQYF. In DNA, the CDR3 is TGTGCCAGCAGCTTAGTCTACAGGGGTCCCAAACGACAAGAGACCCAGTACTTC.

This clonotype was counted only a few times. The chain combines TRBV4-1 with TRBJ2-5; D not resolved. CDR1 is MGHRA and CDR2 is YSYEKL in the germline V gene. The CDR3 length is 14 residues. V lost 0 bases to trimming and J lost 4 bases, with 9 bases between them. This CDR3 is CASSQDPGGETQYF. The CDR3 DNA follows: TGCGCCAGCAGCCAAGATCCGGGCGGAGAGACCCAGTACTTC.

The CDR3 is CASGSPTGPDSPLHF. In DNA form, the CDR3 reads TGTGCTAGTGGTTCACCAACAGGGCCCGATTCACCCCTCCACTTT. The gene calls are TRBV12-5 and TRBJ1-6; perhaps TRBD1 as D (6 bases). Germline assignment: CDR1 LGHNT and CDR2 FRNRAP. This CDR3 is built from 15 residues. Trimming removed 4 bases at V and 8 bases at J, with 15 bases between.

V gene TRBV5-5 combines with J gene TRBJ2-3, with TRBD2 as a possible D gene (6 bases). Deletions cut 2 bases from V and 5 bases from J, with 18 bases between. Germline V gene data show CDR1 as SGHKS and CDR2 as YYEKEE (reference sequence). The CDR3 is 16 amino acids. CDR3 bases: TGTGCCAGCAGCTTAAGAGGAGGGGCGCCCGGAGATACGCAGTATTTT. Amino acids: CASSLRGGAPGDTQYF.

This clonotype came up many times. The rearrangement joins TRBV7-9 to TRBJ1-5; 7 bases are a match to TRBD1. J was trimmed by 2 bases and V by 6 bases; bases with no gene match: 19. CDR3 size: 19 residues. CDR1 is SEHNR and CDR2 is FQNEAQ in the germline V gene (reference sequence). In DNA form, the CDR3 reads TGTGCCAGCAGTTCACAGGGGTCCCAAGAGGGATTTGGCAATCAGCCCCAGCATTTT. Translated: CASSSQGSQEGFGNQPQHF.

This clonotype has only a few counts. The gene calls are TRBV15 and TRBJ1-4; no definite D call. This CDR3 is 13 amino acids long. V lost 2 bases and J 7 bases, leaving 8 bases between the germline ends. CDR1 is LNHNV and CDR2 is YYDKDF in the germline V gene (reference sequence). This CDR3 is CATSRPRSEKLFF. CDR3 nucleotide sequence: TGTGCCACCAGCAGACCGCGAAGTGAAAAACTGTTTTTT.

The CDR3 sequence: CASRRVSYPGSSYNSPLHF. As DNA, the CDR3 is TGTGCCAGCAGAAGAGTTTCATATCCCGGGAGCTCCTATAATTCACCCCTCCACTTT. The chain couples TRBV6-5 to TRBJ1-6; D gene ambiguous. The CDR3 consists of 19 residues. The germline gives CDR1 MNHEY, CDR2 SVGAGI. Trimming left V 6 bases short and J 0 bases short, with 21 bases between.

Only a few counts were recorded for this clonotype. This chain links TRBV9 with TRBJ2-2; 7 nucleotides line up with TRBD2. The CDR3 length is 15 residues. Germline V lookup: CDR1 SGDLS, CDR2 YYNGEE. Trimming took 3 bases from V and 5 from J; bases not matched to a gene: 7. The CDR3 DNA reads as TGTGCCAGCAGCGGAACTAGCGAGATTACCGGGGAGCTGTTTTTT. Protein sequence: CASSGTSEITGELFF.

The chain is built from TRBV3-1 and TRBJ2-2; 10 bases map to TRBD2. V dropped 0 bases and J dropped 6; count of bases not matched to a gene: 7. Germline assignment: CDR1 LGHDT and CDR2 YNNKEL (reference sequence). This CDR3 is built from 17 residues. CDR3 region: CASSQDGSGGVSGELFF. CDR3 nucleotide sequence: TGTGCCAGCAGCCAAGATGGGAGCGGGGGGGTGTCCGGGGAGCTGTTTTTT.

The chain carries TRBV6-2 or TRBV6-3 and TRBJ1-2, with a tentative D call TRBD1 (5 bases). The CDR3 sequence is 14 residues long. Germline CDR1 reads MNHEY; CDR2 reads SVGEGT. V gave up 8 bases and J gave up 3 bases, with 16 bases separating them. In nucleotides, the CDR3 is TGTGCCAGCTCCGACGGGACGAGGCACTATGGCTACACCTTC. It translates to CASSDGTRHYGYTF.

This chain's CDR3 is CASSYGTNQETQYF. The CDR3, as DNA: TGCGCCAGCAGCTACGGGACTAACCAAGAGACCCAGTACTTC. V and J are TRBV4-1 and TRBJ2-5; TRBD2 aligns across 7 bases. The CDR3 covers 14 residues. Germline loops: CDR1 MGHRA, CDR2 YSYEKL. Unmatched junction bases numbered 3, after V lost 5 bases and J lost 0 bases.

The rearrangement links TRBV19 to TRBJ1-2; D ambiguous. Germline V gene lookup returns CDR1 LNHDA and CDR2 SQIVND (reference sequence). Trimming shortened V by 8 bases and J by 4 bases, and 20 bases separated the two germline ends. CDR3 size: 15 residues. CDR3 in DNA: TGTGCCAGTTTTCGATCCGATCCCTTTGGCTATGGCTACACCTTC. The encoded protein is CASFRSDPFGYGYTF.

This clonotype came up a few times. J is TRBJ2-5 and V is TRBV2, with TRBD2 identical over 11 bases. After removal of 3 bases from V and 0 bases from J, the junction contained 3 bases not matched to a gene. The CDR3 covers 16 residues. The germline V gene encodes CDR1 SNHLY and CDR2 FYNNEI. Here the CDR3 reads CASSDLAGGNQETQYF. DNA of the CDR3: TGTGCCAGCAGTGACCTAGCGGGGGGAAACCAAGAGACCCAGTACTTC. Looking up the rest from reference TRBV2 and TRBJ2-5 gives the full variable domain: EPEVTQTPSHQVTQMGQEVILRCVPISNHLYFYWYRQILGQKVEFLVSFYNNEISEKSEIFDDQFSVERPDGSNFTLKIRSTKLEDSAMYFCASSDLAGGNQETQYFGPGTRLLVL.